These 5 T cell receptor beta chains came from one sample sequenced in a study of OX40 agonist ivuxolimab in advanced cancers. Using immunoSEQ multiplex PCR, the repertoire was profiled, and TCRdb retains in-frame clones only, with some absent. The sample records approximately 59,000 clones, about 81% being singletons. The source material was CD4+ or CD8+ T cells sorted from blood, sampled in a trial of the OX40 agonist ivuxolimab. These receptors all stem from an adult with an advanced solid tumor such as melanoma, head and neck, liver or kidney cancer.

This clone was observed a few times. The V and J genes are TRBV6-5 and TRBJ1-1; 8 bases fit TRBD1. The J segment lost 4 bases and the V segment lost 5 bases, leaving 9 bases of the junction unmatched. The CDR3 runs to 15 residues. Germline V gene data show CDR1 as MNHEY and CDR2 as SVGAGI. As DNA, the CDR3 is TGTGCCAGCAGTCGCGGACAGGGCGGTCTCACTGAAGCTTTCTTT. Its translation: CASSRGQGGLTEAFF.

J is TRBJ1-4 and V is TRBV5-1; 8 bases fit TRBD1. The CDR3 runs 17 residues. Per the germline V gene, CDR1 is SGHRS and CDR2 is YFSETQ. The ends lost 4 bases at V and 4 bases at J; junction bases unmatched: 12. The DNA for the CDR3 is TGCGCCAGCAGCCCGGTGAGGGATGACAGGGGTAATGAAAAACTGTTTTTT. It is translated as CASSPVRDDRGNEKLFF.

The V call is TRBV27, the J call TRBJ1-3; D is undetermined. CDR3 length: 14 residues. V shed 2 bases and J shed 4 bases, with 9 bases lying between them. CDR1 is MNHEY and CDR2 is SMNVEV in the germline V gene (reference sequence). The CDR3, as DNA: TGTGCCAGCAGTTTAACGGGCTACGGAAACACCATATATTTT. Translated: CASSLTGYGNTIYF.

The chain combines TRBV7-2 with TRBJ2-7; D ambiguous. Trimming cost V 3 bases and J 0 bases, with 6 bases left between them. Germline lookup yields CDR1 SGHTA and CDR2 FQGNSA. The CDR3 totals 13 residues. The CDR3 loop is CASSFGISYEQYF. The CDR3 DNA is TGTGCCAGCAGCTTTGGCATCTCCTACGAGCAGTACTTC. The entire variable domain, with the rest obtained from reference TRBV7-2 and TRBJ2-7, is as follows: GAGVSQSPSNKVTEKGKDVELRCDPISGHTALYWYRQSLGQGLEFLIYFQGNSAPDKSGLPSDRFSAERTGGSVSTLTIQRTQQEDSAVYLCASSFGISYEQYFGPGTRLTVT.

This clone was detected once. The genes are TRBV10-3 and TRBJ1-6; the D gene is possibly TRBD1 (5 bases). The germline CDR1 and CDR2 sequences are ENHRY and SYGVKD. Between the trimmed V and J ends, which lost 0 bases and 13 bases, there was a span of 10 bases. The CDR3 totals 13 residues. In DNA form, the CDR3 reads TGTGCCATCAGTGAGTCTCGGACAAGGCCCCTCCACTTT. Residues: CAISESRTRPLHF.